This entry lists 17 T cell receptor beta chains sequenced from one sample in a study of lymphopenia after photon versus proton radiotherapy. Sequencing used immunoSEQ multiplex PCR; TCRdb keeps in-frame clones, though not all of them. In the table there are approximately 65,000 clones, roughly 90% of which are singletons. The source material was peripheral blood, sampled from a patient treated with proton-based radiotherapy. The source is an elderly man with esophageal cancer.

The chain joins TRBV7-9 to TRBJ2-7; 9 positions match TRBD2. J lost 0 bases, V lost 1 base, and 10 bases had no gene match. Germline V gene lookup returns CDR1 SEHNR and CDR2 FQNEAQ (reference sequence). The CDR3 totals 18 residues. The chain's CDR3 is CASSLGGIAGAISYEQYF. The CDR3 DNA reads as TGTGCCAGCAGCTTAGGGGGGATAGCGGGAGCGATCTCCTACGAGCAGTACTTC.

The rearrangement links TRBV5-1 to TRBJ1-4; D is perhaps TRBD1 (5 bases). Trimming left V 2 bases short and J 0 bases short, with 8 bases between. Germline assignment: CDR1 SGHRS and CDR2 YFSETQ. The CDR3 extends over 15 amino acids. DNA of the CDR3: TGCGCCAGCAGCTTTCGGGGCGCAACTAATGAAAAACTGTTTTTT. It encodes CASSFRGATNEKLFF. The full variable domain, completed using reference TRBV5-1 and TRBJ1-4, is KAGVTQTPRYLIKTRGQQVTLSCSPISGHRSVSWYQQTPGQGLQFLFEYFSETQRNKGNFPGRFSGRQFSNSRSEMNVSTLELGDSALYLCASSFRGATNEKLFFGSGTQLSVL.

The gene calls are TRBV4-2 and TRBJ1-2, with D possibly TRBD1 on 6 matching bases. There are 16 residues in the CDR3. The germline V gene has CDR1 LGHNA and CDR2 YNFKEQ. V lost 2 bases and J 4 bases, leaving 17 bases between the germline ends. The CDR3 spells CASSQLVGGGGYGYTF. The CDR3 nucleotides are TGTGCCAGCAGCCAATTAGTGGGGGGCGGAGGCTATGGCTACACCTTC.

The chain couples TRBV30 to TRBJ2-1; the match to TRBD1 covers 8 bases. Germline CDR1 reads GTSNPN; CDR2 reads SVGIG (reference sequence). Trimming took 1 base from V and 4 from J; bases not matched to a gene: 6. CDR3 length equals 15 residues. CDR3 protein: CAWSGQGAGYNEQFF. The CDR3 region has the DNA TGTGCCTGGAGTGGGCAGGGGGCGGGGTACAATGAGCAGTTCTTC. Supplemented by reference TRBV30 and TRBJ2-1, the full variable domain reads SQTIHQWPATLVQPVGSPLSLECTVEGTSNPNLYWYRQAAGRGLQLLFYSVGIGQISSEVPQNLSASRPQDRQFILSSKKLLLSDSGFYLCAWSGQGAGYNEQFFGPGTRLTVL.

V usage is TRBV6-1 and J usage is TRBJ1-5; D gene ambiguous. The CDR3 totals 14 residues. The germline V gene encodes CDR1 MNHNS and CDR2 SASEGT. Deletions cut 3 bases from V and 3 bases from J, with 9 bases between. As DNA, the CDR3 is TGTGCCAGCAGTGATGGGCTCCTCAATCAGCCCCAGCATTTT. It specifies CASSDGLLNQPQHF.

This chain connects TRBV9 to TRBJ1-6; D not certain. The CDR3 consists of 14 residues. Trimming took 0 bases from V and 7 from J, leaving 8 bases between them. The germline V gene encodes CDR1 SGDLS and CDR2 YYNGEE. The CDR3 DNA reads as TGTGCCAGCAGCGTAGAACCGGAGAATTCACCCCTCCACTTT. This translates into CASSVEPENSPLHF. The full variable domain, its missing parts supplied by reference TRBV9 and TRBJ1-6, is DSGVTQTPKHLITATGQRVTLRCSPRSGDLSVYWYQQSLDQGLQFLIQYYNGEERAKGNILERFSAQQFPDLHSELNLSSLELGDSALYFCASSVEPENSPLHFGNGTRLTVT.

The gene calls are TRBV5-4 and TRBJ2-5, with D unclear. Germline loops: CDR1 SGHNT, CDR2 YYREEE (reference sequence). CDR3 length: 13 residues. Trimming pared 4 bases from V and 5 bases from J, leaving 12 bases between. In DNA, the CDR3 is TGTGCCAGCAGCCGAAGCTTCAGCGAGACCCAGTACTTC. Its translation: CASSRSFSETQYF.

This rearrangement joins TRBV4-3 to TRBJ2-3, with D possibly being TRBD2 (5 bases). Between the trimmed V and J ends, which lost 0 bases and 3 bases, there was a span of 16 bases. Germline V gene sequence: CDR1 LGHNA, CDR2 YSLEER. The length of the CDR3 is 17 residues. CDR3: CASSQDKTLRVTDTQYF. As DNA, the CDR3 is TGCGCCAGCAGCCAAGATAAAACCTTGCGGGTAACAGATACGCAGTATTTT.

The chain joins TRBV25-1 to TRBJ2-3, with D perhaps given as TRBD1 or TRBD2 (6 bases each). Looked up from germline, CDR1 is MGHDK and CDR2 is SYGVNS. The CDR3 contains 15 residues. V lost 1 base and J lost 4, with 12 bases in between. CDR3 protein: CASSEWTGASDTQYF. The CDR3 nucleotides are TGTGCCAGCAGTGAATGGACGGGGGCATCAGATACGCAGTATTTT.

This chain connects TRBV7-2 to TRBJ1-3; TRBD1 matches at 7 bases. The CDR3 is made up of 15 amino acids. With 1 base clipped from V and 4 bases from J, the junction kept 4 bases outside the gene matches. In germline, CDR1 is SGHTA, CDR2 FQGNSA. CDR3 loop: CASSLGQGPGNTIYF. CDR3 nucleotide sequence: TGTGCCAGCAGCTTAGGACAGGGACCCGGAAACACCATATATTTT.

The chain couples TRBV6-1 to TRBJ1-1, with D unclear. The germline V gene encodes CDR1 MNHNS and CDR2 SASEGT. This CDR3 spans 13 amino acids. Trimming left V 0 bases short and J 4 bases short, with 6 bases between. The DNA for the CDR3 is TGTGCCAGCAGTGAAGCGCGGGGCACTGAAGCTTTCTTT. Its protein product is CASSEARGTEAFF.

The genes are TRBV11-3 and TRBJ1-6; D call uncertain. CDR3 length equals 13 residues. Germline-derived CDR1 and CDR2 are SGHNT and YENEEA. CDR3 in amino acids: CATQAGKDSPLHF. The CDR3 bases are TGTGCTACACAAGCGGGGAAGGATTCACCCCTCCACTTT.

The chain uses TRBV29-1 and TRBJ2-3; D possibly matches TRBD1 or TRBD2 (5 bases each). Germline values: CDR1 SQVTM, CDR2 ANQGSEA. V was trimmed by 4 bases and J by 14 bases, leaving 22 bases between them. The CDR3 consists of 13 residues. This CDR3 reads CSVANTGGDSGYF. DNA for the CDR3: TGCAGCGTTGCCAACACTGGGGGTGATTCGGGGTATTTT.

This chain links TRBV7-2 with TRBJ2-7, with TRBD1 as a possible D gene (6 bases). This CDR3 is 14 amino acids long. Deletions cut 5 bases from V and 2 bases from J, with 13 bases between. Germline V gene lookup returns CDR1 SGHTA and CDR2 FQGNSA. The CDR3, as DNA: TGTGCCAGCAGCCGGACAGTTTTAACCTACGAGCAGTACTTC. Its translation: CASSRTVLTYEQYF.

V and J are TRBV19 and TRBJ2-6, with D perhaps matching TRBD2 (6 bases). Germline V lookup: CDR1 LNHDA, CDR2 SQIVND (reference sequence). The CDR3 length is 20 residues. Trimming pared 3 bases from V and 0 bases from J, leaving 21 bases between. The CDR3 spells CASSMARWGVRHSGANVLTF. The CDR3 region has the DNA TGTGCCAGTAGTATGGCTCGCTGGGGGGTTCGCCACTCTGGGGCCAACGTCCTGACTTTC.

The chain joins TRBV6-6 to TRBJ1-5; the D gene is possibly TRBD1 (5 bases). The CDR3 spans 15 residues. Trimming pared 7 bases from V and 0 bases from J, leaving 13 bases between. Germline lookup yields CDR1 MNHNY and CDR2 SVGAGI (reference sequence). DNA for the CDR3: TGTGCCAGCATTAAACGACAGAGTAGCAATCAGCCCCAGCATTTT. Translating gives CASIKRQSSNQPQHF.

This clone was observed a single time. In DNA form, the CDR3 reads TGCGCCAGCAGCTTGGGGGAGACCCCCTACAATGAGCAGTTCTTC. Translation: CASSLGETPYNEQFF. V is TRBV5-1 and J is TRBJ2-1; D perhaps matches TRBD2 (5 bases). The CDR3 has 15 residues. Trimming left V 0 bases short and J 2 bases short, with 9 bases between. Germline CDR1 SGHRS, CDR2 YFSETQ. Drawing the rest from reference TRBV5-1 and TRBJ2-1, the complete variable domain is KAGVTQTPRYLIKTRGQQVTLSCSPISGHRSVSWYQQTPGQGLQFLFEYFSETQRNKGNFPGRFSGRQFSNSRSEMNVSTLELGDSALYLCASSLGETPYNEQFFGPGTRLTVL.